The clone carrying this T cell receptor (beta chain) has ten or more counts. Its antigen is not identified. The record originates from a study of T-cell reconstitution after alpha-beta-depleted transplantation in children. Findings of the study overall: Several hundred expanded graft clones reportedly gave rise to the alpha-beta T cells present about two months after transplant.

V was trimmed by 3 bases and J by 4 bases, leaving 9 bases between them. Germline lookup yields CDR1 SGHAT and CDR2 FQNNGV. This CDR3 contains 13 residues. Preparing the TCRbeta library involved the use of unique molecular identifiers. TCRdb used MiXCR to reprocess the PCR reads, holding one entry per CDR3 protein. The sample consists of hundreds of thousands of distinct CDR3 sequences, over 10% of them appearing once. This clonotype originated in a male patient aged 5 to 17 who had a stem cell transplant for acute myeloid leukemia, so the T cells may come from the graft donor. This rearrangement joins TRBV11-2 to TRBJ2-5; D not resolved. Sequences were derived from PBMCs, mostly from graft donor cells, sampled 360 days after TCRalphabeta/CD19-depleted stem cell transplant. In DNA, the CDR3 is TGTGCCAGCAGCTTGACCGTAGGAGAGACCCAGTACTTC. Protein sequence: CASSLTVGETQYF.